The source of this T cell receptor beta chain is a study of CD8 T cells in Susac syndrome. Study-wide background: Eight of the sequenced Susac syndrome patients were in remission, and about six had active disease. Patients with Susac syndrome were, at the time of blood collection, therapy-naive, maintained on corticosteroids, or maintained on intravenous immunoglobulin alone.

Germline V lookup: CDR1 SGHDN, CDR2 FVKESK. V was shortened by 8 bases and J by 5 bases, with 24 bases between the two germline ends. The CDR3 is made up of 16 amino acids. After extraction with the RNeasy kit, about 0.5 to 1 ug of the RNA was reverse transcribed using random hexamers. Amplification of TCR beta CDR3 by immunoSEQ multiplex PCR spanned 54 Vbeta and 13 Jbeta. From the immunoSEQ multiplex PCR reads, TCRdb called clonotypes with MiXCR, one entry per CDR3 protein. Altogether 130,000 to 150,000 distinct CDR3 sequences are present, approximately 95% being singletons, with the ten largest covering about 0.08%.

V gene TRBV14 combines with J gene TRBJ1-1, with D maybe TRBD1 (6 bases). This receptor was taken from a human donor with Susac syndrome. Sequencing used CD4+ T cells from PBMCs. The CDR3 reads CASLRILGGPGTEAFF. The CDR3, as DNA: TGTGCCAGCCTCAGGATCCTTGGGGGGCCGGGGACTGAAGCTTTCTTT.